This is a list of T cell receptor beta chains from one sample in a study of patients and donors after allogeneic stem cell transplantation. Each CDR3 protein is one row after TCRdb ran MiXCR on the RT-PCR reads. The sample includes roughly 940,000 distinct CDR3 sequences, roughly 18% of them seen just once. Material: blood, either unsorted or a sorted T cell fraction (not recorded which). These receptor sequences come from a human donor who was either an allogeneic HSCT recipient or a stem cell or donor lymphocyte infusion donor (not recorded which). It is not recorded whose cells these are; they may come from a transplant donor. CDR3s include the opening cysteine and the closing phenylalanine or tryptophan. Some rows have no size entry. The others give once, few or many, or a class for an expanded clone.

CDR3aa: CASSLGAYPSTDTQYF
abundance: .
j_gene: TRBJ2-3
v_gene: TRBV7-3

CDR3aa: CASSQAGSVNEKLFF
abundance: .
j_gene: TRBJ1-4
v_gene: TRBV4-3

CDR3aa: CAISAPTVSSWGGEQFF
abundance: many
j_gene: TRBJ2-1
v_gene: TRBV10-3

CDR3aa: CASNLRDRNYGYTF
abundance: few
j_gene: TRBJ1-2
v_gene: TRBV4-1

CDR3aa: CASKTGNNQPQHF
abundance: many
j_gene: TRBJ1-5
v_gene: TRBV12-3/TRBV12-4

CDR3aa: CASGPGTGYNEQFF
abundance: few
j_gene: TRBJ2-1
v_gene: TRBV12-5

CDR3aa: CASSPSTGGNGYTF
abundance: .
j_gene: TRBJ1-2
v_gene: TRBV12-3/TRBV12-4

CDR3aa: CSARDHDFQGYTEAFF
abundance: .
j_gene: TRBJ1-1
v_gene: TRBV20-1

CDR3aa: CASSLTGLAEPTDTQYF
abundance: .
j_gene: TRBJ2-3
v_gene: TRBV7-3

CDR3aa: CASSEPPPGLFF
abundance: once
j_gene: TRBJ1-4
v_gene: TRBV2

CDR3aa: CASSPRQGMKTQYF
abundance: .
j_gene: TRBJ2-5
v_gene: TRBV12-3/TRBV12-4

CDR3aa: CASNDRSSSYEQYF
abundance: few
j_gene: TRBJ2-7
v_gene: TRBV16

CDR3aa: CASSDRGRYNEQFF
abundance: .
j_gene: TRBJ2-1
v_gene: TRBV11-3

CDR3aa: CASRDLPGLAVDTQYF
abundance: .
j_gene: TRBJ2-3
v_gene: TRBV6-1

CDR3aa: CASSFIAGENTGELFF
abundance: .
j_gene: TRBJ2-2
v_gene: TRBV27

CDR3aa: CASSQTGLVEGNTIYF
abundance: few
j_gene: TRBJ1-3
v_gene: TRBV4-2

CDR3aa: CASSSYRGPRETQYF
abundance: .
j_gene: TRBJ2-5
v_gene: TRBV7-9

CDR3aa: CASSIPPGLAGNTGELFF
abundance: once
j_gene: TRBJ2-2
v_gene: TRBV11-1

CDR3aa: CASPAGGKANTEAFF
abundance: few
j_gene: TRBJ1-1
v_gene: TRBV7-9

CDR3aa: CSARDEASVEETQYF
abundance: .
j_gene: TRBJ2-5
v_gene: TRBV20-1

CDR3aa: CASSLTRGGTHSNQPQHF
abundance: .
j_gene: TRBJ1-5
v_gene: TRBV11-2

CDR3aa: CASSQGTGGGPSYEQYF
abundance: few
j_gene: TRBJ2-7
v_gene: TRBV4-3

CDR3aa: CASSFSGSTYNEQFF
abundance: .
j_gene: TRBJ2-1
v_gene: TRBV7-9